One and the same sample provided the 20 T cell receptor beta chains below, sequenced in a study of shared clonotypes between healthy human individuals. Only CD45RO-negative cells positively selected for CCR7 counted as naive CD8 cells, so terminally differentiated effector memory CD45RA+ cells were excluded. Assay: immunoSEQ multiplex PCR; the TCRdb copy retains only in-frame clones and omits some. The sample has hundreds of thousands of clones; over 90% are singletons. Sequenced sample: naive CD8+ T cells sorted from blood. The origin of the receptors is a man aged 30 to 39 in good health.

Here the CDR3 reads CASSLGKGREQFF. The CDR3 coding sequence is TGTGCCAGCAGCTTAGGTAAAGGCCGGGAGCAGTTCTTC. The rearrangement links TRBV7-2 to TRBJ2-1, with D hard to call. V was clipped by 1 base and J by 10 bases, with 11 bases between them. The CDR3 totals 13 residues. Germline CDR1 reads SGHTA; CDR2 reads FQGNSA.

The gene calls are TRBV6-5 and TRBJ2-7; the match to TRBD1 covers 9 bases. CDR1 MNHEY and CDR2 SVGAGI come from the germline V gene. V gave up 4 bases and J gave up 4 bases; unmatched junction bases: 8. CDR3 size: 15 residues. In nucleotides, the CDR3 is TGTGCCAGCAGTTTAGGGTTTGGGACAGGGTACGAGCAGTACTTC. Translated: CASSLGFGTGYEQYF.

This clone was seen a single time. The same CDR3 arises from other DNA sequences in this sample as well. The V gene is TRBV7-9, the J gene TRBJ2-1; either TRBD1 or TRBD2 may supply D (6 bases each). This CDR3 is 13 amino acids long. Germline assignment: CDR1 SEHNR and CDR2 FQNEAQ (reference sequence). The V gene lost 5 bases and the J gene lost 7 bases, with 12 bases spanning the gap. Here the CDR3 reads CASSPGGGNEQFF. CDR3 nucleotides: TGTGCCAGCAGCCCCGGAGGGGGAAATGAGCAGTTCTTC.

The rearrangement uses TRBV28 and TRBJ1-2, with 10 positions matching TRBD1. With V trimmed by 6 bases and J by 5 bases, 12 bases remained unmatched. Looked up from germline, CDR1 is MDHEN and CDR2 is SYDVKM. This CDR3 has 16 amino acids. CDR3 coding DNA: TGTGCCAGCAGCCTATTTTACGGGACAGGGGATTATGGCTACACCTTC. Translated, it gives CASSLFYGTGDYGYTF.

This clone was seen a single time. The genes are TRBV6-1 and TRBJ2-1; no clear D gene. CDR1 is MNHNS, CDR2 SASEGT, per germline. The CDR3 totals 11 residues. Trimming cost V 4 bases and J 6 bases, with 4 bases left between them. The DNA of the CDR3 is TGTGCCAGCAGTGCTTTCAATGAGCAGTTCTTC. Encoded protein: CASSAFNEQFF.

V and J are TRBV5-6 and TRBJ2-1; tentatively, D is TRBD1 or TRBD2 (5 bases each). The V and J ends lost 2 bases and 9 bases respectively, with 18 bases between them. This CDR3 comprises 15 residues. CDR1 is SGHDT, CDR2 YYEEEE, per germline. The CDR3 DNA sequence: TGTGCCAGCAGCTTCGGCGGGCGCAGGGAAGCTGAGCAGTTCTTC. This translates into CASSFGGRREAEQFF.

This clone was found a few times. For the CDR3, the DNA is TGTGCCAGCAGTGTGGACGGGGACGAGCAGTACTTC. Its translation is CASSVDGDEQYF. This rearrangement joins TRBV28 to TRBJ2-7; possible D gene TRBD2, 5 bases. Germline CDR1 is MDHEN and CDR2 is SYDVKM. Trimming removed 5 bases from V and 5 bases from J, with 10 bases in between. There are 12 residues in the CDR3.

The chain recombines TRBV18 with TRBJ2-5; 11 bases match TRBD2. From germline, CDR1 is KGHSH and CDR2 LQKENI. This CDR3 has 17 residues. V dropped 0 bases and J dropped 4; count of bases not matched to a gene: 7. CDR3 sequence reads: CASSPPDSGRVGETQYF. The CDR3 region has the DNA TGTGCCAGCTCACCACCGGATAGCGGGAGGGTTGGAGAGACCCAGTACTTC.

V and J are TRBV27 and TRBJ2-7; no definite D call. CDR1 MNHEY and CDR2 SMNVEV come from the germline V gene (reference sequence). The CDR3 length is 14 residues. V lost 3 bases and J 0 bases, leaving 9 bases between the germline ends. The CDR3 nucleotides are TGTGCCAGCAGTTTTGGGCAGTCCTCCTACGAGCAGTACTTC. Translation: CASSFGQSSYEQYF.

This clone turned up a few times. The chain couples TRBV7-9 to TRBJ2-5; D possibly corresponds to TRBD2 (5 bases). Between the trimmed V and J ends, which lost 1 base and 3 bases, there was a span of 12 bases. The germline V gene has CDR1 SEHNR and CDR2 FQNEAQ (reference sequence). The CDR3 runs 15 residues. CDR3 sequence reads: CASSLVRTGKETQYF. CDR3 coding DNA: TGTGCCAGCAGCTTAGTTCGGACGGGAAAAGAGACCCAGTACTTC. Full variable domain (missing parts from reference TRBV7-9 and TRBJ2-5): DTGVSQNPRHKITKRGQNVTFRCDPISEHNRLYWYRQTLGQGPEFLTYFQNEAQLEKSRLLSDRFSAERPKGSFSTLEIQRTEQGDSAMYLCASSLVRTGKETQYFGPGTRLLVL.

About this clone: Other DNA sequences in this sample translate to the same CDR3. The rearrangement uses TRBV29-1 and TRBJ2-7, with D possibly matching TRBD1 (6 bases). The length of the CDR3 is 13 residues. CDR1 and CDR2 from the germline V gene are SQVTM and ANQGSEA. Trimming left V 2 bases short and J 2 bases short, with 10 bases between. The CDR3 coding sequence is TGCAGCGTTGAACGGGACAACCCCTACGAGCAGTACTTC. Its protein product is CSVERDNPYEQYF.

The V call is TRBV4-1, the J call TRBJ2-7, with 9 bases matching TRBD2. The CDR3 is made up of 15 amino acids. Germline CDR1 and CDR2: MGHRA and YSYEKL. V dropped 6 bases and J dropped 1; count of bases not matched to a gene: 7. CDR3 sequence: CASSSTSGPSYEQYF. CDR3 nucleotides: TGCGCCAGCAGTTCGACTAGCGGTCCGTCCTACGAGCAGTACTTC.

V is TRBV6-5 and J is TRBJ2-5; D perhaps matches TRBD1 (6 bases). The CDR3 totals 14 residues. Trimming took 2 bases from V and 1 from J, leaving 8 bases between them. Germline loops: CDR1 MNHEY, CDR2 SVGAGI. CDR3 sequence reads: CASSYTGTQETQYF. CDR3 in DNA: TGTGCCAGCAGTTACACAGGGACCCAAGAGACCCAGTACTTC.

The chain combines TRBV5-1 with TRBJ2-5; D not certain. CDR1 is SGHRS and CDR2 is YFSETQ in the germline V gene. V gave up 6 bases and J gave up 3 bases, with 24 bases separating them. The CDR3 contains 17 residues. Written as DNA, the CDR3 is TGCGCCAGCAAAAAGGAATTCCAACCGGTGTATGAAGAGACCCAGTACTTC. Its protein is CASKKEFQPVYEETQYF.

The rearrangement links TRBV6-5 to TRBJ1-4; 7 positions agree with TRBD1. V was clipped by 5 bases and J by 8 bases; unmatched bases: 11. The germline gives CDR1 MNHEY, CDR2 SVGAGI. This CDR3 has 15 amino acids. The CDR3 sequence: CASSPTGTAPEKLFF. The CDR3 nucleotides are TGTGCCAGCAGTCCGACCGGGACAGCCCCCGAAAAACTGTTTTTT.

The chain is built from TRBV9 and TRBJ2-5; D ambiguous. CDR3 length: 12 amino acids. Trimming cost V 3 bases and J 4 bases, with 7 bases left between them. Germline lookup yields CDR1 SGDLS and CDR2 YYNGEE. The CDR3 region is CASSEIGETQYF. The CDR3 DNA sequence: TGTGCCAGCAGCGAAATAGGAGAGACCCAGTACTTC.

This chain connects TRBV6-1 to TRBJ2-7, with TRBD1 matching over 7 bases. This CDR3 spans 14 amino acids. Trimming took 1 base from V and 4 from J; bases not matched to a gene: 4. The germline V gene has CDR1 MNHNS and CDR2 SASEGT. CDR3 sequence: CASSEVLGQYEQYF. The CDR3 DNA reads TGTGCCAGCAGTGAAGTATTGGGACAGTACGAGCAGTACTTC.

The chain links TRBV7-6 to TRBJ1-1; maybe TRBD1 (5 bases). Per the germline V gene, CDR1 is SGHVS and CDR2 is FNYEAQ. The V end lost 1 base, the J end lost 0 bases, and 6 bases lay between the germline ends. The CDR3 has 14 residues. The CDR3 protein is CASSLGQMNTEAFF. CDR3 bases: TGTGCCAGCAGCTTAGGACAGATGAACACTGAAGCTTTCTTT.

Turning to this clone: Other DNA sequences from this sample encode an identical CDR3 as well. This chain connects TRBV27 to TRBJ2-7; 8 positions match TRBD2. Trimming took 5 bases from V and 3 from J; bases not matched to a gene: 6. Germline V gene data show CDR1 as MNHEY and CDR2 as SMNVEV (reference sequence). The CDR3 spans 14 residues. CDR3 residues: CASSLGRGGYEQYF. The CDR3 DNA reads TGTGCCAGCAGTCTCGGCCGGGGGGGCTACGAGCAGTACTTC.

This chain connects TRBV7-9 to TRBJ2-7, with D hard to call. Germline CDR1 SEHNR, CDR2 FQNEAQ (reference sequence). The V end was cut by 4 bases, the J end by 4 bases, with 14 bases between. This CDR3 spans 14 amino acids. As DNA, the CDR3 is TGTGCCAGCAGCTCCCACACGACGGCGTACGAGCAGTACTTC. Translating gives CASSSHTTAYEQYF.